This T cell receptor beta chain is drawn from a study of response to subunit inactivated influenza vaccine. Study-wide results and limits: Authors suggested that a seasonal influenza vaccination recruits few new T cells each time.

Of note for this clonotype: What it binds is not known.

TCRdb reanalysed the RT-PCR reads using MiXCR and keeps one entry per CDR3 protein. The table has about 830,000 distinct CDR3 sequences, about 18% seen once. Trimming at V came to 6 bases and at J to 5 bases, leaving 12 bases not matched to a gene. The CDR3 has 17 amino acids. Germline V lookup: CDR1 SGHKS, CDR2 YYEKEE (reference sequence). The material sequenced was PBMCs from blood, taken roughly 5 days after vaccination. J is TRBJ2-5 and V is TRBV5-5; TRBD2 matches at 14 bases. This TCR was recovered from a man aged 45-60 years who received an inactivated influenza vaccine. This chain's CDR3 is CASILSGLAGVGETQYF. CDR3 DNA sequence: TGTGCCAGCATCCTTTCGGGACTAGCGGGGGTTGGTGAGACCCAGTACTTC.